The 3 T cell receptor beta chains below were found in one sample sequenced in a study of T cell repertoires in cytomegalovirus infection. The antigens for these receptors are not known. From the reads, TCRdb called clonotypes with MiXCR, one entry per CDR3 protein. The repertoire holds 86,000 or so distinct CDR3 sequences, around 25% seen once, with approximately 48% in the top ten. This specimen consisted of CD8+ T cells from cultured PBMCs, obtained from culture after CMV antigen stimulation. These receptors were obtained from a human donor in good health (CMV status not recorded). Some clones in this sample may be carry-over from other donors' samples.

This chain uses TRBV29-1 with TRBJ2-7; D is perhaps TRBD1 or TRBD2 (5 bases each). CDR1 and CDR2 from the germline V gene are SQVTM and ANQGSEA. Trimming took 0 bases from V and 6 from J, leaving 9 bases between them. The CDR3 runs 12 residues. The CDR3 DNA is TGCAGCGTTGAAGATGTCGGGACCGAGCAGTACTTC. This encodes CSVEDVGTEQYF.

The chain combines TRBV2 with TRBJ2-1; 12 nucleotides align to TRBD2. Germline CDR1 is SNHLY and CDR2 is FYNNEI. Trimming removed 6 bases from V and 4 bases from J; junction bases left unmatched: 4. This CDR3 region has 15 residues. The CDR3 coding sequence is TGTGCCAGCAGGAGGACTAGCGGGGCATACAATGAGCAGTTCTTC. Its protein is CASRRTSGAYNEQFF.

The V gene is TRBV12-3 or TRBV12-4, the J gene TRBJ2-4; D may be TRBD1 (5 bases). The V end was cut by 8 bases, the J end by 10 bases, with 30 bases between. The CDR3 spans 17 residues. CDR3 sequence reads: CASVPPLGRTPMGIQYF. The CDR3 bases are TGTGCCAGCGTGCCCCCCCTAGGTAGGACACCAATGGGTATTCAGTACTTC.